The 5 T cell receptor beta chains reported below all come from one sample, sequenced in a study of glioma-infiltrating T cells. The iRepertoire nested amplicon-rescue multiplex PCR amplified TCR alpha and beta CDR3s from RNA. TCRdb reprocessed the multiplex PCR reads via MiXCR and lists one record per CDR3 protein. The sample lists about 94,000 distinct CDR3 sequences, around 23% seen once, with roughly 6.7% in the top ten. Sequencing was done on a sample of glioma tissue, nonneoplastic brain tissue, or PBMCs (not recorded which). The receptors shown here come from a human donor with low-grade glioma or glioblastoma, undergoing nonglioma brain surgery, or in good health (not recorded which).

This clonotype was seen repeatedly, ten times or more. The CDR3 region is CASSLKLYNEQFF. In DNA, the CDR3 is TGTGCCAGCAGTTTAAAGCTATACAATGAGCAGTTCTTC. The chain is built from TRBV6-1 and TRBJ2-1; D ambiguous. This CDR3 contains 13 residues. Trimming removed 5 bases at V and 4 bases at J, with 9 bases between. Germline CDR1 is MNHNS and CDR2 is SASEGT.

In its sample, this clonotype was seen a few times. This chain uses TRBV12-3 or TRBV12-4 with TRBJ2-5, with D possibly being TRBD2 (6 bases). V dropped 3 bases and J dropped 3 bases, with 14 bases sitting between them. The CDR3 is 15 residues long. DNA for the CDR3: TGTGCCAGCAGTTTTAGGGACTTACCCGAAGAGACCCAGTACTTC. Translation gives CASSFRDLPEETQYF.

This clonotype appeared many times. The J gene is TRBJ2-7, the V gene TRBV2, with 7 bases aligning to TRBD1. The CDR3 loop spans 14 amino acids. The V segment lost 6 bases and the J segment 3 bases; nucleotides outside the gene matches: 8. CDR1 and CDR2 from the germline V gene are SNHLY and FYNNEI. The CDR3 loop reads CASRPGTVLYEQYF. CDR3 nucleotide sequence: TGTGCCAGCAGACCTGGGACAGTCCTCTACGAGCAGTACTTC.

This clonotype showed up just a few times. The chain uses TRBV2 and TRBJ1-4; TRBD1 agrees at 7 bases. The germline V gene encodes CDR1 SNHLY and CDR2 FYNNEI. With 4 bases clipped from V and 8 bases from J, the junction kept 7 bases outside the gene matches. This CDR3 is 14 amino acids long. The CDR3 sequence: CASSATGFREKLFF. In DNA form, the CDR3 reads TGTGCCAGCAGTGCGACAGGGTTCCGCGAAAAACTGTTTTTT.

As concerns this clonotype: A read error is possible here, since a much larger clone lies one base away. The CDR3 does not end in the conserved phenylalanine or tryptophan, so this is likely a read error. The chain joins TRBV19 to TRBJ1-2; no clear D. The CDR3 has 15 residues. Germline CDR1 is LNHDA and CDR2 is SQIVND (reference sequence). V was clipped by 8 bases and J by 4 bases, with 20 bases between them. The CDR3 here is CASSNPGFSLYGYTL. CDR3 nucleotide sequence: TGTGCCAGTTCCAACCCGGGATTCTCCCTCTATGGCTACACCCTC.